The clone carrying this TCR beta chain was picked up many times. These data belong to a study of CD8 T cells in ankylosing spondylitis. The CDR3 is made up of 15 amino acids. Germline-derived CDR1 and CDR2 are SGDLS and YYNGEE. The ends lost 5 bases at V and 9 bases at J; junction bases unmatched: 13. TCRdb used MiXCR to reprocess the 5' RACE reads, holding one entry per CDR3 protein. Of approximately 42,000 distinct CDR3 sequences in the sample, under 4.5% were seen once. The material sequenced was blood, either unsorted or a sorted T cell fraction (not recorded which). This TCR came from a female donor with ankylosing spondylitis or in good health (not recorded which). This chain links TRBV9 with TRBJ2-1; TRBD1 matches at 8 bases. CDR3 sequence: CASRAGGARTGEQFF. CDR3 bases: TGTGCCAGCAGAGCAGGGGGCGCGAGGACCGGTGAGCAGTTCTTC.